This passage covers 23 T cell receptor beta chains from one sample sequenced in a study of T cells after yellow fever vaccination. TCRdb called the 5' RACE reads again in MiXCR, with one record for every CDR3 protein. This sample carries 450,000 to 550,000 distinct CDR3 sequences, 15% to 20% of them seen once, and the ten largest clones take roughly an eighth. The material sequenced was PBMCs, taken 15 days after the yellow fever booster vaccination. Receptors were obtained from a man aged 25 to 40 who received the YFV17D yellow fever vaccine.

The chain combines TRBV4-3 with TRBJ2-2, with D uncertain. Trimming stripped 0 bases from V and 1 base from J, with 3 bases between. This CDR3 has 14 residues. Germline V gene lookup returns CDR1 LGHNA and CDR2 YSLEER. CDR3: CASSQEQNTGELFF. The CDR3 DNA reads TGCGCCAGCAGCCAAGAGCAGAACACCGGGGAGCTGTTTTTT.

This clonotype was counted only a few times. The CDR3 DNA reads as TGCAGCGTTCGGGACAGGGATACCTACGAGCAGTACTTC. Translated, it gives CSVRDRDTYEQYF. The chain recombines TRBV29-1 with TRBJ2-7, with 9 bases fitting TRBD1. Looked up from germline, CDR1 is SQVTM and CDR2 is ANQGSEA. J gave up 2 bases and V 5 bases, and 4 bases lay outside the gene matches. The CDR3 runs to 13 residues.

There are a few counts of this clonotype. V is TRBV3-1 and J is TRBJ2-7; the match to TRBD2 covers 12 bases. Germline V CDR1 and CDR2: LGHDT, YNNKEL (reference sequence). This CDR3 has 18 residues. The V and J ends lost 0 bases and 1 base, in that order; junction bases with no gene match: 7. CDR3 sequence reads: CASSQDGTSGPVSYEQYF. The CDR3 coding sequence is TGTGCCAGCAGCCAAGATGGGACTAGCGGGCCCGTGTCCTACGAGCAGTACTTC.

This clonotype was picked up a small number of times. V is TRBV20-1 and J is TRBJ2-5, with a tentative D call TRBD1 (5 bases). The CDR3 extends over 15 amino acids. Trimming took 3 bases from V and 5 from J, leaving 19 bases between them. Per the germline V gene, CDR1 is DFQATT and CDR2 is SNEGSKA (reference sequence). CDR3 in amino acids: CSASAPLAGLETQYF. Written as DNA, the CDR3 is TGCAGTGCTAGCGCCCCCTTAGCAGGGTTGGAGACCCAGTACTTC.

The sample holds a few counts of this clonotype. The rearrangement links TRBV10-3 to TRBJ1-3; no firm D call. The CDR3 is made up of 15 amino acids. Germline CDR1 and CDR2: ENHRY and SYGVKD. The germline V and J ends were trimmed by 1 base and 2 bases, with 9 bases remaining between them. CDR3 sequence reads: CAISEFKGTGNTIYF. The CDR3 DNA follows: TGTGCCATCAGTGAGTTTAAAGGAACTGGAAACACCATATATTTT.

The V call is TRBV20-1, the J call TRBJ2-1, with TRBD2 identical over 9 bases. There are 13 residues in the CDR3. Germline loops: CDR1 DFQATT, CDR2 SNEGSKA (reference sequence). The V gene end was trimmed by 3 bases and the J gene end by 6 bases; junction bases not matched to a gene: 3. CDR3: CSARREGLNEQFF. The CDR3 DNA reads TGCAGTGCTAGGCGGGAGGGTCTCAATGAGCAGTTCTTC.

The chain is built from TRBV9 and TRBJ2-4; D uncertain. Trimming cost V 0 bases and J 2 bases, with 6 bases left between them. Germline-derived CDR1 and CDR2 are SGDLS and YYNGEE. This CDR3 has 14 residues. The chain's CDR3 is CASSVGSTKNIQYF. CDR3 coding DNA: TGTGCCAGCAGCGTAGGCTCGACCAAAAACATTCAGTACTTC.

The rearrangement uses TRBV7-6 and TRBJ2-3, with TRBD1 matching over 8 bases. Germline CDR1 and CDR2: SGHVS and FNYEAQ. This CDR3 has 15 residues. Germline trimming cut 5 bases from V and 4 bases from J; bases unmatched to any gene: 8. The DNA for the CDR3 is TGTGCCAGCAGCCCCGACAGGGGTTCGTCAGATACGCAGTATTTT. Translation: CASSPDRGSSDTQYF.

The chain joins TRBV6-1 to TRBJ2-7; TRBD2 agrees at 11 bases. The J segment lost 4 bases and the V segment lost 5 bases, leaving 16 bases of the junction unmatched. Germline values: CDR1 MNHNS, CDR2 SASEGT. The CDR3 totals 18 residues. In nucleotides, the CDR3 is TGTGCCAGCAGTCGCACACTAGCGGGAGTTCGAGCGGAGTACGAGCAGTACTTC. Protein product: CASSRTLAGVRAEYEQYF.

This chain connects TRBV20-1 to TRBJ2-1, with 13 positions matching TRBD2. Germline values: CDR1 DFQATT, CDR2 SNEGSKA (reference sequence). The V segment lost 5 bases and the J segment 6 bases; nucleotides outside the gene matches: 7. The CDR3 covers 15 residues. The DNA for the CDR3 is TGCAGTGCTGGAGGACTAGCGGGAGTCGCCAATGAGCAGTTCTTC. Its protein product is CSAGGLAGVANEQFF.

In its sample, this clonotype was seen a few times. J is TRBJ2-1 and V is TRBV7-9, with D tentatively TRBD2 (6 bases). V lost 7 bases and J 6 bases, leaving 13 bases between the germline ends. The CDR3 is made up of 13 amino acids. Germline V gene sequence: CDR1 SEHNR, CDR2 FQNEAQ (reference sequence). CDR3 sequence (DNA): TGTGCCAGCACCCTTGTTAGCGGCAATGAGCAGTTCTTC. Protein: CASTLVSGNEQFF. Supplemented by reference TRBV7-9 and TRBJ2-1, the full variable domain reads DTGVSQNPRHKITKRGQNVTFRCDPISEHNRLYWYRQTLGQGPEFLTYFQNEAQLEKSRLLSDRFSAERPKGSFSTLEIQRTEQGDSAMYLCASTLVSGNEQFFGPGTRLTVL.

CDR3 residues: CATSRGETSGNEQFF. CDR3 DNA sequence: TGTGCCACCAGCAGAGGGGAGACTAGCGGTAATGAGCAGTTCTTC. The chain links TRBV15 to TRBJ2-1; 9 bases align to TRBD2. In germline, CDR1 is LNHNV, CDR2 YYDKDF (reference sequence). This CDR3 spans 15 amino acids. V lost 1 base to trimming and J lost 7 bases; unmatched junction nucleotides: 5.

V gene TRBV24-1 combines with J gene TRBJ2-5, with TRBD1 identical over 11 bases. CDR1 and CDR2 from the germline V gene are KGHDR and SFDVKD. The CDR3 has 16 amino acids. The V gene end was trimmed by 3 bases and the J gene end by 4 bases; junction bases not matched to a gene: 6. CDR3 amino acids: CATSDPGQGAGETQYF. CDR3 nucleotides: TGTGCCACCAGTGATCCCGGACAGGGGGCAGGAGAGACCCAGTACTTC.

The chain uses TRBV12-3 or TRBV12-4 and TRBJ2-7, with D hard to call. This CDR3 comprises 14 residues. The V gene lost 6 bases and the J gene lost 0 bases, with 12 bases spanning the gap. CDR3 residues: CASSKTASSYEQYF. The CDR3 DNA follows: TGTGCCAGCAGCAAAACGGCAAGCTCCTACGAGCAGTACTTC.

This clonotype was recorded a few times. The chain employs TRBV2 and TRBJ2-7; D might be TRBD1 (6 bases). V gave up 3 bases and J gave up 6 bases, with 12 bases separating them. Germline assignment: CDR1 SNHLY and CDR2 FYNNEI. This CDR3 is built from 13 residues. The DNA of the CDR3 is TGTGCCAGCAGTGAGGGCAGGGGAAGCGAGCAGTACTTC. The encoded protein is CASSEGRGSEQYF.

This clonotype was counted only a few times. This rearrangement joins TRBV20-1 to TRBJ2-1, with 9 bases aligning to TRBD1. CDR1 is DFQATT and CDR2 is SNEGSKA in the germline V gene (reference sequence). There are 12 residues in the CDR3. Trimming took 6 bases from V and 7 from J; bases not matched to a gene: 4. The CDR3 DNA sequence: TGCAGTGCCGCGGACAGGGGAAATGAGCAGTTCTTC. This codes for CSAADRGNEQFF.

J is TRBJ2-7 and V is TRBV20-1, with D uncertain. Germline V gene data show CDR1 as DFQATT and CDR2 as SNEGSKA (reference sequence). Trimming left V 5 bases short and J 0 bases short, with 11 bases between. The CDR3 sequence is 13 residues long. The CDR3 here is CSALSIRSYEQYF. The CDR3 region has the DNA TGCAGTGCTCTCTCCATCCGCTCCTACGAGCAGTACTTC.

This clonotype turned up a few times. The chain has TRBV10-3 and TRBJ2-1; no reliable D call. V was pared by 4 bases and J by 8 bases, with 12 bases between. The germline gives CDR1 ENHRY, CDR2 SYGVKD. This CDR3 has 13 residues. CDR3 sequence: CAISVRRTDEQFF. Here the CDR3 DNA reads TGTGCCATCAGTGTTCGCAGGACGGATGAGCAGTTCTTC.

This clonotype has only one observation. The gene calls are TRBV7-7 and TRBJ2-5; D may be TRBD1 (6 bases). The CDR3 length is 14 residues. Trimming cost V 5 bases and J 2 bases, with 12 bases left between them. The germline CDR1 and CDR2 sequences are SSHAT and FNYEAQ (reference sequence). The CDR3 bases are TGTGCCAGCAGCAAGGGACACCAGCAAGAGACCCAGTACTTC. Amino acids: CASSKGHQQETQYF.

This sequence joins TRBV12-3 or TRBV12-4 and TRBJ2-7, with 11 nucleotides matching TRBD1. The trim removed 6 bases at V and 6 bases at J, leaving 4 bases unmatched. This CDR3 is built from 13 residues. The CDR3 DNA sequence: TGTGCCAGCAGCTACGGGACAGGGGGCGAGCAGTACTTC. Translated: CASSYGTGGEQYF.

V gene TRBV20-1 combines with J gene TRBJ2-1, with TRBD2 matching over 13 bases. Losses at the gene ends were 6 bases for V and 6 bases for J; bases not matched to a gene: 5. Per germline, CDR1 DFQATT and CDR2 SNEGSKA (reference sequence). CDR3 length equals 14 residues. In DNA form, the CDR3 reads TGCAGTGCCCCCACTAGCGGGAGGGCCAATGAGCAGTTCTTC. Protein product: CSAPTSGRANEQFF.

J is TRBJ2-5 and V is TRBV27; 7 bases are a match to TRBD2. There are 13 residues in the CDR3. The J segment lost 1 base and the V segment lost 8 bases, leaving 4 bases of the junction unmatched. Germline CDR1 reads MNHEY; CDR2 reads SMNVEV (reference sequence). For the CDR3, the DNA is TGTGCCAGCCGGGACTACACCCAAGAGACCCAGTACTTC. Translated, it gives CASRDYTQETQYF.

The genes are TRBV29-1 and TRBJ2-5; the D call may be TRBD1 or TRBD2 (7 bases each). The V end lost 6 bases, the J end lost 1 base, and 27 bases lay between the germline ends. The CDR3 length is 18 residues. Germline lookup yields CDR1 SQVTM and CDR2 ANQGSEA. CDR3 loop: CSVERVGRAGGSQETQYF. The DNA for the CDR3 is TGCAGCGTCGAGCGCGTTGGGAGGGCAGGGGGGTCCCAAGAGACCCAGTACTTC.